This TCR beta chain is drawn from a study of T cell responses to AZD1222 COVID-19 vaccine. Second-dose intervals of approximately 4 or approximately 12 weeks were pooled. Sequenced by immunoSEQ multiplex PCR; TCRdb stores in-frame clones only, minus some. Among under 200,000 clones listed, more than 75% were seen once. Deletions cut 10 bases from V and 0 bases from J, with 15 bases between. This CDR3 spans 14 amino acids. Looked up from germline, CDR1 is SEHNR and CDR2 is FQNEAQ (reference sequence). This clone was seen a handful of times. Antigen specificity is unknown. Study conclusions and caveats: White British people made up most donors, females outnumbered males, and clonal diversity was possibly underestimated. Just a handful of people given AZD1222 tested seropositive at baseline. Spike as a whole was targeted by vaccine-associated CD4 TCRs, dominant at 160-218 and 743-854.

The chain combines TRBV7-9 with TRBJ1-2; no reliable D call. This receptor was identified in an adult who received the AZD1222 COVID-19 vaccine. The specimen was peripheral blood, collected 28 days after the second AZD1222 dose. The chain's CDR3 is CATAEELANYGYTF. DNA of the CDR3: TGTGCCACCGCAGAGGAGTTAGCTAACTATGGCTACACCTTC.